The clone carrying this TCR beta chain was detected only a few times. No antigen is known for it. The sample is drawn from a study of T cells after yellow fever vaccination. Study-level results: Post-booster repertoires again held most primary-vaccination clones (approximately 96% CD4, roughly 88% CD8). A weaker secondary response peaked on day 5, the primary on day 15.

V lost 5 bases to trimming and J lost 4 bases; unmatched junction nucleotides: 10. The CDR3 covers 16 residues. In TCRdb, the 5' RACE reads were re-called with MiXCR into one record per CDR3 protein. The sample records a few hundred thousand distinct CDR3 sequences, roughly a sixth being singletons. This specimen was PBMCs, taken before the yellow fever booster vaccination. The chain employs TRBV12-3 or TRBV12-4 and TRBJ2-2; 7 nucleotides align to TRBD1. This clonotype was sampled from a man younger than 30 who received the YFV17D yellow fever vaccine. CDR3 coding DNA: TGTGCCAGCAGTCCTCGGCTGACAGGGAGCACCGGGGAGCTGTTTTTT. Translated: CASSPRLTGSTGELFF.